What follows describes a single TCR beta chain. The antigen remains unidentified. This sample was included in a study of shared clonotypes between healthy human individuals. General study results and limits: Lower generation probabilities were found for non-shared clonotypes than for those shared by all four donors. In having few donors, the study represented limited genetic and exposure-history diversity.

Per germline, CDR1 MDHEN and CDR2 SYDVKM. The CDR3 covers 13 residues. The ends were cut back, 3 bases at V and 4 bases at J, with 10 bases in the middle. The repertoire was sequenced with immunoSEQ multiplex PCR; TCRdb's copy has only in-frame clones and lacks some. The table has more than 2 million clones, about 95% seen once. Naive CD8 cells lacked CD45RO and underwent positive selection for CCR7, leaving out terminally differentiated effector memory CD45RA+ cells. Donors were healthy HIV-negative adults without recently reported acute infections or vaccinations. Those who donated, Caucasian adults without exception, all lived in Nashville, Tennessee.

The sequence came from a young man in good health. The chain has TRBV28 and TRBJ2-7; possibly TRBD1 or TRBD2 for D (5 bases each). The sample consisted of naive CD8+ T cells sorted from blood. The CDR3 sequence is CASSLPEGYEQYF. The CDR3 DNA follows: TGTGCCAGCAGTTTGCCCGAGGGGTACGAGCAGTACTTC.